This T cell receptor beta chain was captured in a study of OX40 agonist ivuxolimab in advanced cancers. As for the study in general: Aged roughly 23 to 79 with a mean of roughly 65 years, they were about 83% male. Notes on the study in general: Those patients achieving a partial response at 0.1-3.0 mg/kg showed among the lowest clonal expansion.

Details on this clone: The antigen remains unidentified.

Patients were excluded for autoimmune disease history or systemic immunosuppression. The data were produced by immunoSEQ multiplex PCR, yet TCRdb's version contains in-frame clones alone and is incomplete. The data show tens of thousands of clones, 90% seen once. The specimen comprised CD4+ or CD8+ T cells sorted from blood, sampled in a trial of the OX40 agonist ivuxolimab. The clonotype was recovered from an adult with an advanced solid tumor such as melanoma, head and neck, liver or kidney cancer.

CDR3: CATLARASGNTGELFF. The CDR3 DNA is TGTGCCACCTTAGCTCGGGCTAGCGGTAATACCGGGGAGCTGTTTTTT. The chain joins TRBV19 to TRBJ2-2; 7 bases are a match to TRBD2. The CDR3 contains 16 residues. V trimming: 10 bases; J trimming: 5 bases; junction bases outside the gene matches: 16. Germline-derived CDR1 and CDR2 are LNHDA and SQIVND (reference sequence).